This paragraph reports one T cell receptor beta chain. Germline lookup yields CDR1 SGHRS and CDR2 YFSETQ. V was pared by 1 base and J by 0 bases, with 6 bases of the junction left unmatched. The CDR3 is made up of 18 amino acids. The protocol was immunoSEQ multiplex PCR, while the TCRdb copy is restricted to in-frame clones and leaves out a portion. This table has under 35,000 clones, roughly nine tenths appearing once. This entry comes from a study of blood T cell repertoires in COVID-19. Sequencing was performed on peripheral blood. V is TRBV5-1 and J is TRBJ2-6; TRBD1 matches 8 bases. The clonotype comes from a human donor in a cohort sampled during active COVID-19. CDR3 DNA sequence: TGCGCCAGCAGCTTGTGGGGACAGGATACCTCTGGGGCCAACGTCCTGACTTTC. It translates to CASSLWGQDTSGANVLTF.